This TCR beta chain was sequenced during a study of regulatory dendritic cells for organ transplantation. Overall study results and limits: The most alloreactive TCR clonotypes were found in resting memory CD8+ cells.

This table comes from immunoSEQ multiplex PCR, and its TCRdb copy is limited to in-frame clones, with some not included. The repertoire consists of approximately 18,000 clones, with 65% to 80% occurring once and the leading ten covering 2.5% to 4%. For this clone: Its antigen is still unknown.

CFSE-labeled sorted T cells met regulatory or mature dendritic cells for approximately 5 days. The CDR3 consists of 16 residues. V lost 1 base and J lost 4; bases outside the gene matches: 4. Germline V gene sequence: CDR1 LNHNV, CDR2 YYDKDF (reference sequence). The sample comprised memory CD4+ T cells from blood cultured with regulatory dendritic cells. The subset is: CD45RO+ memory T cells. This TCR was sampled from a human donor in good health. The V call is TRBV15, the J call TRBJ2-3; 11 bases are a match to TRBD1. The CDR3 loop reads CATSRGTGQGADTQYF. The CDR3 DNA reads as TGTGCCACCAGCAGAGGTACGGGACAGGGGGCAGATACGCAGTATTTT.